In this sample, the clone carrying this T cell receptor beta chain turned up a few times. No antigen is known for it. There were TCR beta CDR3 regions amplified from RNA transcripts. HTBI primers were the set used in a first-round RT-PCR of the TCR CDR3. A single record per CDR3 protein comes from TCRdb applying MiXCR to the multiplex PCR reads. The sample has around 600,000 distinct CDR3 sequences, about 14% seen once; the top ten hold around 13%. These data come from a study of T cells in Graves' hyperthyroidism and ophthalmopathy. Whole-study results and caveats: The model predicted ophthalmopathy a median around six months before onset.

Trimming stripped 4 bases from V and 2 bases from J, with 10 bases between. The V gene's germline CDR1 is LNHDA and CDR2 SQIVND (reference sequence). The CDR3 extends over 14 amino acids. The sequencing input was blood. This receptor was identified in a woman aged 45-65 years with Graves' ophthalmopathy. The chain couples TRBV19 to TRBJ2-3; weak D call: TRBD2 (5 bases). CDR3 DNA: TGTGCCAGTAGTAAGAGCGGACCCACAGATACGCAGTATTTT. It is translated as CASSKSGPTDTQYF.